These T cell receptor beta chains were read from a single sample in a study of blood T cell repertoires in COVID-19. The method was immunoSEQ multiplex PCR; TCRdb's version includes in-frame clones alone and lacks a portion of them. Here the sample spans 250,000 or so clones, 75% to 95% being singletons. The material sequenced was PBMCs or T cells enriched from blood (not recorded which). These receptors all come from a man aged 40-49 years who had been exposed to COVID-19. Each CDR3 is given with its conserved first and last residue. The D gene is left open where the match is weak. Only some rows state a clone size, as once, few, many or a class for expanded clones.

abundance	v_gene	j_gene	d_gene	CDR3nt	CDR3aa
NA	TRBV18	TRBJ1-2	NA	TGTGCCAGCTCACCCTACGGAGACTATGGCTACACCTTC	CASSPYGDYGYTF
NA	TRBV28	TRBJ1-6	NA	TGTGCCAGCAGTACCCTACAGGGTAATCCACCCCTCCACTTT	CASSTLQGNPPLHF
few	TRBV28	TRBJ2-3	NA	TGTGCCAGCAGCACAAATTACCCAGATACGCAGTATTTT	CASSTNYPDTQYF
once	TRBV9	TRBJ1-5	NA	TGTGCCAGCAGCCTCGGGACTGCTCTACAGCCCCAGCATTTT	CASSLGTALQPQHF
NA	TRBV27	TRBJ1-5	NA	TGTGCCAGCAGTAGTAACAACAGACATCAGCCCCAGCATTTT	CASSSNNRHQPQHF
once	TRBV30	TRBJ1-2	NA	TGTGCCTTTCTCCGGGGGGGTGTTTTTTTCGGTGGCTACACCTTC	CAFLRGGVFFGGYTF
NA	TRBV12-5	TRBJ1-1	NA	TGTGCTAGTGGTTTAATGGGGAGAGGGGGCACTGAAGCTTTCTTT	CASGLMGRGGTEAFF
NA	TRBV19	TRBJ2-3	NA	TGTGCCAGTAGTATAGTTGGCAGGGGTACAGATACGCAGTATTTT	CASSIVGRGTDTQYF
NA	TRBV7-8	TRBJ1-6	NA	TGTGCCAGCAGCCAGTACGGGGAGCCCCTCCACTTT	CASSQYGEPLHF
NA	TRBV28	TRBJ1-2	NA	TGTGCCAGCAGTTTGCGTGGTGGCTACACCTTC	CASSLRGGYTF
medium-sized	TRBV5-6	TRBJ1-6	TRBD1	TGTGCCAGCAGCCCCCCGGACAGGGCCTCACCCCTCCACTTT	CASSPPDRASPLHF
NA	TRBV6-2/TRBV6-3	TRBJ2-7	TRBD1	TGTGCCAGCAGTTACGGACAGGATAACTACGAGCAGTACTTC	CASSYGQDNYEQYF
NA	TRBV5-1	TRBJ2-7	TRBD1	TGCGCCAGCAGCTCCCCCTCCCTGACAGGGGCCAGCGAGCAGTACTTC	CASSSPSLTGASEQYF
NA	TRBV14	TRBJ2-1	TRBD2	TGTGCCAGTTCTAGCGGGAGAGTAAATGAGCAGTTCTTC	CASSSGRVNEQFF
NA	TRBV2	TRBJ2-5	NA	TGTGCCAGCAGTGAACAGGGGACGTCCCAAGAGACCCAGTACTTC	CASSEQGTSQETQYF
NA	TRBV5-1	TRBJ2-1	TRBD2	TGCGCCAGCAGAGGAGCGGGAGTCTACAATGAGCAGTTCTTC	CASRGAGVYNEQFF
NA	TRBV28	TRBJ1-5	NA	TGTGCCAGCAGGGGGCGAGGCAATCAGCCCCAGCATTTT	CASRGRGNQPQHF
NA	TRBV28	TRBJ1-2	NA	TGTGCCAGCAGTTTACCCGACAGGACCTATGGCTACACCTTC	CASSLPDRTYGYTF
NA	TRBV5-4	TRBJ2-3	TRBD1	TGTGCCAGCAGCGATTACAGACAGGGTAATTTGGCAGATACGCAGTATTTT	CASSDYRQGNLADTQYF
NA	TRBV6-2/TRBV6-3	TRBJ2-7	NA	TGTGCCAGCAGTTACACGGGGTTCGACGAGCAGTACTTC	CASSYTGFDEQYF
NA	TRBV2	TRBJ1-1	NA	TGTGCCAGCAGTGCCGGGAGGGGCACCATGAACACTGAAGCTTTCTTT	CASSAGRGTMNTEAFF
NA	TRBV7-8	TRBJ2-7	NA	TGTGCCAGCAGCCTCCGAGCGGATCAGTACGAGCAGTACTTC	CASSLRADQYEQYF
once	TRBV30	TRBJ1-5	NA	TGTGCCTGGAGCCCAACAAGTAGCAATCAGCCCCAGCATTTT	CAWSPTSSNQPQHF
NA	TRBV5-5	TRBJ2-5	NA	TGTGCCAGCAGCCGCCCCCAAGGGGTGACCCAAGAGACCCAGTACTTC	CASSRPQGVTQETQYF
once	TRBV9	TRBJ1-4	NA	TGTGCCAGCAGCCCAGGGACTGTGTGGGCGAGTGCTAATGAAAAACTGTTTTTT	CASSPGTVWASANEKLFF
NA	TRBV6-6	TRBJ1-1	TRBD1	TGTGCCAGCAGTCCCCCTGGGACAGCACTAATGAACACTGAAGCTTTCTTT	CASSPPGTALMNTEAFF
NA	TRBV28	TRBJ1-2	TRBD1	TGTGCCAGCTCCTGGCACAGTTCAGGGGGCCGTTATGGCTACACCTTC	CASSWHSSGGRYGYTF
NA	TRBV7-9	TRBJ2-2	NA	TGTGCCAGCAGCTCGACTAGTTCGGGGAACACCGGGGAGCTGTTTTTT	CASSSTSSGNTGELFF
NA	TRBV6-5	TRBJ1-3	TRBD1	TGTGCCAGCACCGACAGGGCTGGAAACACCATATATTTT	CASTDRAGNTIYF